The 3 T cell receptor beta chains below all came from one sample that was sequenced in a study of blood T cell repertoires in COVID-19. The data were produced by immunoSEQ multiplex PCR, yet TCRdb's version contains in-frame clones alone and is incomplete. The repertoire has over 250,000 clones, approximately 86% of them found once; the top ten carry about 10%. The material sequenced was peripheral blood. Source of these receptors: a man aged 35-49 years who had recovered from COVID-19.

This clone occurred a few times. The chain recombines TRBV5-6 with TRBJ2-7; tentative D call: TRBD1 (5 bases). V lost 0 bases, J lost 2 bases, and 9 bases lay in between. The CDR3 has 14 amino acids. CDR1 and CDR2 (germline): SGHDT, YYEEEE. The DNA of the CDR3 is TGTGCCAGCAGCTTGGGGCTAGGGGCCTACGAGCAGTACTTC. It specifies CASSLGLGAYEQYF.

This clone was seen a single time. This sequence joins TRBV10-3 and TRBJ2-2, with TRBD1 matching over 9 bases. This CDR3 is 15 amino acids long. Germline-derived CDR1 and CDR2 are ENHRY and SYGVKD. V shed 6 bases and J 4 bases; nucleotides not matched to a gene: 6. The CDR3 DNA is TGTGCCATCAGGGGGACAGGGAGCGGCACCGGGGAGCTGTTTTTT. Translation gives CAIRGTGSGTGELFF.

The chain joins TRBV4-3 to TRBJ2-1; 12 bases are a match to TRBD2. CDR3 length: 19 residues. The J segment lost 6 bases and the V segment lost 2 bases, leaving 14 bases of the junction unmatched. The germline gives CDR1 LGHNA, CDR2 YSLEER. The CDR3 spells CASSQLETSGSCSPNEQFF. Here the CDR3 DNA reads TGCGCCAGCAGCCAACTTGAGACTAGCGGGAGTTGCAGTCCCAATGAGCAGTTCTTC.